The table lists the clone carrying this TCR beta chain with a few counts. This specimen belongs to a study of human T cells and chemical hapten exposure. Germline V lookup: CDR1 SEHNR, CDR2 FQNEAQ (reference sequence). V lost 2 bases and J lost 1; bases outside the gene matches: 10. CDR3 length: 17 amino acids. Documented time point: patch test 2, 6 weeks after DPC sensitization. Treatment noted: therapeutic diphenylcyclopropenone sensitization with weekly scalp DPC. The drawing of blood occurred before each patch test was applied. It was from unfractionated whole blood that total RNA was extracted. TCRdb called the RACE reads again in MiXCR, with one record for every CDR3 protein. The repertoire holds 110,000 to 150,000 distinct CDR3 sequences, with 12% as singletons.

The origin of this receptor is a woman in her 50s with alopecia areata. Some clones in this sample may be carry-over from other donors' samples. The starting material was whole blood, obtained in connection with sensitization to the hapten diphenylcyclopropenone (DPC). The chain links TRBV7-9 to TRBJ1-2; 7 bases are shared with TRBD1. CDR3 protein: CASSLSEAGGLNYGYTF. As DNA, the CDR3 is TGTGCCAGCAGCTTATCTGAGGCAGGGGGTCTTAACTATGGCTACACCTTC.